These 27 T cell receptor beta chains originate from one sample sequenced in a study of control samples from healthy donors and cancer patients. The data were produced by immunoSEQ multiplex PCR, yet TCRdb's version contains in-frame clones alone and is incomplete. The sample shows roughly 69,000 clones, 75% to 85% of them seen only once. The sequenced sample consisted of blood. The source of these receptors is a man in his fifties or sixties in good health.

This chain uses TRBV27 with TRBJ2-5; TRBD1 might be the D (5 bases). V lost 2 bases to trimming and J lost 9 bases, with 25 bases between them. The CDR3 totals 17 residues. Germline V gives CDR1 MNHEY, CDR2 SMNVEV (reference sequence). CDR3 sequence (DNA): TGTGCCAGCAGTTTAGGCAGGGCTCGACTCTTGAGTATGGCCCAGTACTTC. Translated: CASSLGRARLLSMAQYF.

The rearrangement links TRBV11-2 to TRBJ2-7; no reliable D call. V was cut by 5 bases and J by 1 base, with 15 bases left in between. Looked up from germline, CDR1 is SGHAT and CDR2 is FQNNGV. The CDR3 consists of 15 residues. CDR3 bases: TGTGCCAGCAGCCACCCCGTCAGGCGGTCCTACGAGCAGTACTTC. It yields the protein CASSHPVRRSYEQYF.

V usage is TRBV6-4 and J usage is TRBJ2-3; 7 nucleotides agree with TRBD2. CDR1 and CDR2 from the germline V gene are MRHNA and SNTAGT. J gave up 5 bases and V 0 bases, and 2 bases lay outside the gene matches. There are 14 residues in the CDR3. CDR3 nucleotides: TGTGCCAGCAGTGACTCGGCGGGAGTAGATACGCAGTATTTT. Its protein is CASSDSAGVDTQYF.

The rearrangement links TRBV11-2 to TRBJ2-7; 9 bases are a match to TRBD2. The CDR3 has 15 amino acids. V lost 5 bases and J lost 2; bases outside the gene matches: 7. From germline, CDR1 is SGHAT and CDR2 FQNNGV. CDR3 in amino acids: CASSPGLATTYEQYF. CDR3 coding DNA: TGTGCCAGCAGCCCCGGACTAGCGACCACCTACGAGCAGTACTTC.

This chain joins TRBV14 and TRBJ1-1; 8 positions match TRBD1. Germline values: CDR1 SGHDN, CDR2 FVKESK. With 0 bases clipped from V and 1 base from J, the junction kept 13 bases outside the gene matches. The CDR3 extends over 19 amino acids. CDR3 coding DNA: TGTGCCAGCAGCCAAGATAGTACAGGGGGTCTATGGTGGAACACTGAAGCTTTCTTT. Protein product: CASSQDSTGGLWWNTEAFF.

DNA for the CDR3: TGTGCCAGCAGCCAAAATCTGGGCCCTAATGAAAAACTGTTTTTT. Translation gives CASSQNLGPNEKLFF. The chain links TRBV3-1 (or the pseudogene TRBV3-2) to TRBJ1-4; D gene ambiguous. Looked up from germline, CDR1 is LGHDT and CDR2 is YNNKEL (reference sequence). V lost 2 bases, J lost 3 bases, and 10 bases lay in between. The CDR3 is 15 residues long.

By share of the sample, this clone is medium-sized (0.01 to 0.1%). The chain links TRBV13 to TRBJ1-5; D gene ambiguous. Per the germline V gene, CDR1 is PRHDT and CDR2 is FYEKMQ (reference sequence). The CDR3 is 16 residues long. V gave up 0 bases and J gave up 0 bases, with 9 bases separating them. CDR3 bases: TGTGCCAGCAGCTTAGGACAGTCATATAGCAATCAGCCCCAGCATTTT. Its protein product is CASSLGQSYSNQPQHF.

The V gene is TRBV24-1, the J gene TRBJ2-1; 9 nucleotides match TRBD2. V trimming: 4 bases; J trimming: 6 bases; junction bases outside the gene matches: 12. Germline-derived CDR1 and CDR2 are KGHDR and SFDVKD. This CDR3 is built from 17 residues. CDR3 DNA sequence: TGTGCCACCAGTGACCCTGTTAGCGGGAGTAGGGTCAATGAGCAGTTCTTC. This translates into CATSDPVSGSRVNEQFF.

The genes are TRBV5-6 and TRBJ2-2; 10 positions agree with TRBD1. The V and J ends lost 4 bases and 9 bases, in that order; junction bases with no gene match: 6. The CDR3 is 14 residues long. Looked up from germline, CDR1 is SGHDT and CDR2 is YYEEEE. The CDR3 DNA follows: TGTGCCAGCAGCATGGGACAGGGGTGGCGGGAGCTGTTTTTT. Translated, it gives CASSMGQGWRELFF.

V is TRBV7-3 and J is TRBJ2-3, with D possibly being TRBD1 (5 bases). The CDR3 runs 16 residues. Germline V gene data show CDR1 as SGHTA and CDR2 as FQGTGA. Trimming stripped 5 bases from V and 1 base from J, with 16 bases between. The CDR3 nucleotides are TGTGCCAGCAGCCATGGACACCAGACAGGCACAGATACGCAGTATTTT. This gives the protein CASSHGHQTGTDTQYF.

J is TRBJ2-5 and V is TRBV2; perhaps TRBD2 as D (7 bases). The germline V and J ends were trimmed by 3 bases and 4 bases, with 12 bases remaining between them. Germline assignment: CDR1 SNHLY and CDR2 FYNNEI. This CDR3 contains 14 residues. The DNA of the CDR3 is TGTGCCAGCAGTGATCTGGGAGGGGGAGAGACCCAGTACTTC. Amino acids: CASSDLGGGETQYF. The full variable domain, its missing parts supplied by reference TRBV2 and TRBJ2-5, is EPEVTQTPSHQVTQMGQEVILRCVPISNHLYFYWYRQILGQKVEFLVSFYNNEISEKSEIFDDQFSVERPDGSNFTLKIRSTKLEDSAMYFCASSDLGGGETQYFGPGTRLLVL.

The CDR3 DNA reads TGTGCCAGCAGTTACAATAGCGGGAGGACCCCCCTTTACGAGCAGTACTTC. This sequence encodes CASSYNSGRTPLYEQYF. V gene TRBV6-2 or TRBV6-3 combines with J gene TRBJ2-7, with 10 positions matching TRBD2. The V segment lost 2 bases and the J segment 4 bases; nucleotides outside the gene matches: 11. The CDR3 runs 17 residues. Germline V gives CDR1 MNHEY, CDR2 SVGEGT.

The V and J genes are TRBV19 and TRBJ2-1; D possibly corresponds to TRBD1 (8 bases). V dropped 10 bases and J dropped 6 bases, with 19 bases sitting between them. Germline-derived CDR1 and CDR2 are LNHDA and SQIVND (reference sequence). The CDR3 covers 14 residues. CDR3 nucleotides: TGTGCCACTTTACAGGGGGGGGGTTCCAATGAGCAGTTCTTC. Translation: CATLQGGGSNEQFF. The full variable domain, with the rest looked up from reference TRBV19 and TRBJ2-1, is DGGITQSPKYLFRKEGQNVTLSCEQNLNHDAMYWYRQDPGQGLRLIYYSQIVNDFQKGDIAEGYSVSREKKESFPLTVTSAQKNPTAFYLCATLQGGGSNEQFFGPGTRLTVL.

V gene TRBV7-8 combines with J gene TRBJ1-1; 8 bases line up with TRBD1. V was clipped by 4 bases and J by 6 bases; unmatched bases: 10. CDR3 size: 15 residues. From germline, CDR1 is SGHVS and CDR2 FQNEAQ. The DNA for the CDR3 is TGTGCCAGCAGCTCTCTCCCCGACAGGGGCCCTGAAGCTTTCTTT. It codes for CASSSLPDRGPEAFF.

This rearrangement joins TRBV5-8 to TRBJ2-1; 10 bases map to TRBD2. V lost 1 base, J lost 5 bases, and 3 bases stayed unmatched. CDR1 and CDR2 from the germline V gene are SGHTS and YDEGEE. The CDR3 has 15 residues. The CDR3 sequence is CASSLSSGSHNEQFF. CDR3 DNA sequence: TGTGCCAGCAGCTTGTCTAGCGGGAGCCACAATGAGCAGTTCTTC.

V and J are TRBV6-5 and TRBJ2-1, with 7 bases aligning to TRBD1. The V gene's germline CDR1 is MNHEY and CDR2 SVGAGI. This CDR3 is built from 14 residues. V dropped 6 bases and J dropped 5; count of bases not matched to a gene: 7. Here the CDR3 reads CASRVGTANNEQFF. The CDR3 DNA follows: TGTGCCAGCAGAGTGGGGACAGCAAACAATGAGCAGTTCTTC.

The V call is TRBV12-3 or TRBV12-4, the J call TRBJ1-5, with no clear D. Trimming pared 3 bases from V and 1 base from J, leaving 4 bases between. This CDR3 has 13 residues. CDR3 DNA sequence: TGTGCCAGCAGTTTTTTGAGCAATCAGCCCCAGCATTTT. It is translated as CASSFLSNQPQHF.

The genes are TRBV11-3 and TRBJ1-1; possibly TRBD1 for D (6 bases). V lost 4 bases and J 1 base, leaving 7 bases between the germline ends. Germline V gene lookup returns CDR1 SGHNT and CDR2 YENEEA. The CDR3 contains 13 residues. CDR3 DNA: TGTGCCAGCAGCTCGACAGGGAACACTGAAGCTTTCTTT. This encodes CASSSTGNTEAFF.

The chain links TRBV5-1 to TRBJ2-1; 11 bases fit TRBD2. The CDR3 runs to 15 residues. Germline V gene data show CDR1 as SGHRS and CDR2 as YFSETQ. With V trimmed by 4 bases and J by 10 bases, 10 bases remained unmatched. Written as DNA, the CDR3 is TGCGCCAGCAGCCCGACTAGCGGGATATTTTGGGAGCAGTTCTTC. This gives the protein CASSPTSGIFWEQFF.

V and J are TRBV7-2 and TRBJ2-5; a weak D match, TRBD1 (6 bases). Germline V gives CDR1 SGHTA, CDR2 FQGNSA. The CDR3 covers 15 residues. V lost 3 bases and J 6 bases, leaving 17 bases between the germline ends. The DNA of the CDR3 is TGTGCCAGCAGCTTTAGGGGGAGAGTCTCGCAGACCCAGTACTTC. This encodes CASSFRGRVSQTQYF.

V gene TRBV4-3 combines with J gene TRBJ1-1, with D hard to call. Trimming removed 3 bases at V and 5 bases at J, with 13 bases between. Germline assignment: CDR1 LGHNA and CDR2 YSLEER. There are 14 residues in the CDR3. The CDR3 nucleotides are TGCGCCAGCAGCCATTGGACCTCCGTTACTGAAGCTTTCTTT. Protein product: CASSHWTSVTEAFF.

The J gene is TRBJ1-2, the V gene TRBV6-2 or TRBV6-3; tentatively, D is TRBD1 (6 bases). The CDR3 has 15 residues. Between the trimmed V and J ends, which lost 2 bases and 2 bases, there was a span of 12 bases. The germline V gene encodes CDR1 MNHEY and CDR2 SVGEGT. The CDR3 reads CASSYGGAQNYGYTF. CDR3 nucleotides: TGTGCCAGCAGTTACGGGGGGGCGCAGAACTATGGCTACACCTTC.

J is TRBJ1-1 and V is TRBV5-6; D is ambiguous. V shed 4 bases and J shed 2 bases, with 9 bases lying between them. The CDR3 extends over 13 amino acids. CDR1 is SGHDT, CDR2 YYEEEE, per germline. The CDR3 DNA reads TGTGCCAGCAGCCTGGGAGGAAACACTGAAGCTTTCTTT. This sequence encodes CASSLGGNTEAFF.

This clone was counted once. This chain uses TRBV30 with TRBJ1-6; no reliable D call. CDR1 and CDR2 from the germline V gene are GTSNPN and SVGIG (reference sequence). The V and J ends lost 4 bases and 10 bases respectively, with 14 bases between them. The CDR3 is 13 amino acids. The CDR3 reads CAWKEGWSSPLHF. Here the CDR3 DNA reads TGTGCCTGGAAGGAGGGTTGGAGCTCACCCCTCCACTTT.

The chain employs TRBV5-4 and TRBJ2-3; 9 nucleotides agree with TRBD1. Germline trimming cut 4 bases from V and 5 bases from J; bases unmatched to any gene: 8. Germline V lookup: CDR1 SGHNT, CDR2 YYREEE (reference sequence). The CDR3 is 15 residues long. In DNA, the CDR3 is TGTGCCAGCAGCGGAGGGACAGGGCATGGAGATACGCAGTATTTT. It encodes CASSGGTGHGDTQYF. Full variable domain (rest looked up from reference TRBV5-4 and TRBJ2-3): ETGVTQSPTHLIKTRGQQVTLRCSSQSGHNTVSWYQQALGQGPQFIFQYYREEENGRGNFPPRFSGLQFPNYSSELNVNALELDDSALYLCASSGGTGHGDTQYFGPGTRLTVL.

The chain employs TRBV3-1 (or the pseudogene TRBV3-2) and TRBJ2-7; D remains ambiguous. The CDR3 extends over 12 amino acids. V lost 3 bases and J lost 1, with 4 bases in between. CDR1 and CDR2 (germline): LGHDT, YNNKEL (reference sequence). CDR3 residues: CASSHTSYEQYF. CDR3 sequence (DNA): TGTGCCAGCAGCCATACATCCTACGAGCAGTACTTC.

The CDR3 region is CASSYGQGQETQYF. CDR3 DNA: TGTGCCAGCAGTTACGGACAGGGCCAAGAGACCCAGTACTTC. This chain connects TRBV6-6 to TRBJ2-5; 8 nucleotides match TRBD1. CDR3 size: 14 residues. The germline V gene has CDR1 MNHNY and CDR2 SVGAGI (reference sequence). The trim removed 2 bases at V and 1 base at J, leaving 0 bases unmatched.